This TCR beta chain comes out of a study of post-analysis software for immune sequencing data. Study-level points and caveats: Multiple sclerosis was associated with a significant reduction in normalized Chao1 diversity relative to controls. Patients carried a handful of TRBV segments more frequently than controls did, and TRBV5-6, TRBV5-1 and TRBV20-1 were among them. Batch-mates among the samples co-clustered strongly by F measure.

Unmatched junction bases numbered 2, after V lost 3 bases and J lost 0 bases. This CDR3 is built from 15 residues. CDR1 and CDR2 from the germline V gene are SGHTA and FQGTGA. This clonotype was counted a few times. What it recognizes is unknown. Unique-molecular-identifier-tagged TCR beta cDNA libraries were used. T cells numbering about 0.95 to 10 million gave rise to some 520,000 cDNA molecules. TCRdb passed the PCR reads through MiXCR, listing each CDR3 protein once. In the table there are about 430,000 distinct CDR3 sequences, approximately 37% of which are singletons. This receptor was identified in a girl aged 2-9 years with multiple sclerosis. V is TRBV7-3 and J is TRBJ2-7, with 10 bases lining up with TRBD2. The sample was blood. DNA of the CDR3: TGTGCCAGCAGCTTGGGACTAGCGCCCTCCTACGAGCAGTACTTC. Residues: CASSLGLAPSYEQYF.